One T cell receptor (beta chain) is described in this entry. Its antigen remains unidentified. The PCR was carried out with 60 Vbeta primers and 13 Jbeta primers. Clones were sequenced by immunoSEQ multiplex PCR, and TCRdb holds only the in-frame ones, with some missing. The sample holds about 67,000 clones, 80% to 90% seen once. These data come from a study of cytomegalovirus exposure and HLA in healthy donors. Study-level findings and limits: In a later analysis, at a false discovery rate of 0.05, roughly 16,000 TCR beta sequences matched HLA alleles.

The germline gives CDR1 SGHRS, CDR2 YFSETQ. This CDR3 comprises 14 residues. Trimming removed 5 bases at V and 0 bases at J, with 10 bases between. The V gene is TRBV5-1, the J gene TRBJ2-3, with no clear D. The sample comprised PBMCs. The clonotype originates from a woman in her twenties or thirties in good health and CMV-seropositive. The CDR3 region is CASSTQVSTDTQYF. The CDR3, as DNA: TGCGCCAGCAGTACACAAGTTAGCACAGATACGCAGTATTTT.